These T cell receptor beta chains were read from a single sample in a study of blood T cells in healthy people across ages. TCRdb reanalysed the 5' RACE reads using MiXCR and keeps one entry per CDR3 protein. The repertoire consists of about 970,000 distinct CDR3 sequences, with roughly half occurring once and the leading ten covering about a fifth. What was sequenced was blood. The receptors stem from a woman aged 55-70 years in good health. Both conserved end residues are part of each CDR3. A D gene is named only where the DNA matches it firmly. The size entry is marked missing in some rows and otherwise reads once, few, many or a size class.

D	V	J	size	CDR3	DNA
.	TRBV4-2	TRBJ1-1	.	CASSPPMRTGSSTEAFF	TGTGCCAGCAGCCCCCCTATGAGGACGGGGTCTAGCACTGAAGCTTTCTTT
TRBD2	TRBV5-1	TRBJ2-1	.	CASQATSGSHTKQFF	TGCGCCAGCCAAGCGACTAGCGGGAGCCACACTAAGCAGTTCTTC
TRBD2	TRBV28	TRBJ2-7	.	CASSGSGLAGSEQYF	TGTGCCAGCAGTGGTTCGGGACTAGCGGGATCGGAGCAGTACTTC
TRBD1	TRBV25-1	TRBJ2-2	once	CASSEFGGTGGPNTGELFF	TGTGCCAGCAGTGAATTTGGGGGGACAGGGGGACCGAACACCGGGGAGCTGTTTTTT
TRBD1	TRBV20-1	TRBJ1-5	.	CSAKNRDRTDQPQHF	TGCAGTGCTAAAAACCGGGACAGGACCGATCAGCCCCAGCATTTT
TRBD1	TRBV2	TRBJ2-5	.	CASSAGQWTPREQYF	TGTGCCAGCAGTGCGGGACAGTGGACACCTAGGGAGCAGTACTTC
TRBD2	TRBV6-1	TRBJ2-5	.	CASRGILTRLAGQGTQYF	TGTGCCAGCAGGGGAATACTTACACGACTAGCGGGGCAGGGGACCCAGTACTTC
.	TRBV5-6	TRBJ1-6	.	CASSLRTLRNSPLHF	TGTGCCAGCAGCTTGAGGACTCTCCGAAATTCACCCCTCCACTTT
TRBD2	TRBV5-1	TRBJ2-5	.	CASSSGTSGTRQETQYF	TGCGCCAGCAGCTCCGGGACTAGCGGAACCAGGCAAGAGACCCAGTACTTC
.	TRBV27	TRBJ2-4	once	CASSFRGRGAKNIQYF	TGTGCCAGCAGTTTCCGGGGTAGGGGGGCCAAAAACATTCAGTACTTC